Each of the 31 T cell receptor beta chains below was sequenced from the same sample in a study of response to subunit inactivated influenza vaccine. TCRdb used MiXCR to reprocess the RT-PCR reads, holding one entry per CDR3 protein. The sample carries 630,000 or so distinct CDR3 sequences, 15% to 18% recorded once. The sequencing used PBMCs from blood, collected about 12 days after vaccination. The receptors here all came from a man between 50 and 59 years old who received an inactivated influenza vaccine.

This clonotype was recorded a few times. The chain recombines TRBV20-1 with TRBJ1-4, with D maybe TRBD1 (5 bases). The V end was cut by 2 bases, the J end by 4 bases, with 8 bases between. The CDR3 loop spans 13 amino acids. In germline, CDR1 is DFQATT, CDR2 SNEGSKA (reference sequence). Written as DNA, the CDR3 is TGCAGTGCTAGACAGGGATTTAATGAAAAACTGTTTTTT. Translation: CSARQGFNEKLFF.

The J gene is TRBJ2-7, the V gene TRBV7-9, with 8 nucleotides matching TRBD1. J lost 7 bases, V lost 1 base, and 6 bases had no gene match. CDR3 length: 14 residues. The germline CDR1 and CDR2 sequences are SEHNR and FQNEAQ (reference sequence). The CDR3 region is CASSLGTGSLEQYF. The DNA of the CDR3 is TGTGCCAGCAGCTTAGGGACAGGGTCCTTGGAGCAGTACTTC.

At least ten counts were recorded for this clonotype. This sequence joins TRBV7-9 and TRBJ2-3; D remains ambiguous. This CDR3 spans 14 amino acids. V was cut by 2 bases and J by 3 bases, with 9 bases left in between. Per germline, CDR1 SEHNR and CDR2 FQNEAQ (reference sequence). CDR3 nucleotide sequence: TGTGCCAGCAGCTTATCCATAAGTACAGATACGCAGTATTTT. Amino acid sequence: CASSLSISTDTQYF.

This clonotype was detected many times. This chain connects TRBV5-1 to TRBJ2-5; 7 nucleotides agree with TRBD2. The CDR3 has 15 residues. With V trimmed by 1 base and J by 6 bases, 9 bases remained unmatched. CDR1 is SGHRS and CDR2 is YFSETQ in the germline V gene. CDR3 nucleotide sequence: TGCGCCAGCAGCTTGAGATCGGGGGGAGGACAGACCCAGTACTTC. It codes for CASSLRSGGGQTQYF.

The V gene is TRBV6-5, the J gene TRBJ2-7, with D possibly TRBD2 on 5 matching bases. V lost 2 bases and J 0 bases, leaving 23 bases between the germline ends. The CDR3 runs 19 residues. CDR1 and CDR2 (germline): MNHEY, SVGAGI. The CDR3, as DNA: TGTGCCAGCAGTTACCTGCCACTAGGTCCCCAGGCCCCCTCCTACGAGCAGTACTTC. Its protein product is CASSYLPLGPQAPSYEQYF.

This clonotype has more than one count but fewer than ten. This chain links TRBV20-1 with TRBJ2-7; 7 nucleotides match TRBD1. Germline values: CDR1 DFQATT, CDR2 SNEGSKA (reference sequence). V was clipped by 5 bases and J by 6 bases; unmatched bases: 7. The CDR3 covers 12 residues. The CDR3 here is CSAYRDSFEQYF. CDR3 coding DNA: TGCAGTGCTTACCGGGACAGCTTCGAGCAGTACTTC.

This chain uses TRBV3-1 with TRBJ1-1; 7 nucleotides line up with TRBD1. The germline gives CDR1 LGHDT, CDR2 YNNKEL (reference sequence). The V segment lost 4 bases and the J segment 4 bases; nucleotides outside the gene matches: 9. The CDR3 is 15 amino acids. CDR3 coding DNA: TGTGCCAGCAGCCCATCGACAGGGTACAGCACTGAAGCTTTCTTT. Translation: CASSPSTGYSTEAFF.

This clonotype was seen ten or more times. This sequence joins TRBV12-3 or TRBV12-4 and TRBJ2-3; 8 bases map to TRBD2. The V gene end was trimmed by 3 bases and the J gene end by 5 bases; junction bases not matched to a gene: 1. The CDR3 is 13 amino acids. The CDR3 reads CASSFGRGDTQYF. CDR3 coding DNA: TGTGCCAGCAGTTTCGGGAGGGGAGATACGCAGTATTTT.

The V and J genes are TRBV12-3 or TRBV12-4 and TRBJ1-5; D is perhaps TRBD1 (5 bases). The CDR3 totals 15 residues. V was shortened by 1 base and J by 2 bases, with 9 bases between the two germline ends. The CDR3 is CASSLGRAGNQPQHF. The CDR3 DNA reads TGTGCCAGCAGTTTAGGCAGGGCGGGCAATCAGCCCCAGCATTTT.

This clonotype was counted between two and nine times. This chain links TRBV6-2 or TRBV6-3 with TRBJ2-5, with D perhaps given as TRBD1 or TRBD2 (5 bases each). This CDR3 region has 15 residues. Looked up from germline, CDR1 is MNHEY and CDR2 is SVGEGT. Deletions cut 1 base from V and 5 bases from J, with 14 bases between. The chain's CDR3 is CASSYLSAEGETQYF. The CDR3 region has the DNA TGTGCCAGCAGTTACTTATCGGCAGAGGGGGAGACCCAGTACTTC.

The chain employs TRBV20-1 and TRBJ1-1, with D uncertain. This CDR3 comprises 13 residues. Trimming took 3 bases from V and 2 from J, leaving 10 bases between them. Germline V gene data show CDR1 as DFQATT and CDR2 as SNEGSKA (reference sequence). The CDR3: CSASTPFNTEAFF. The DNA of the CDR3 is TGCAGTGCTAGTACTCCGTTCAACACTGAAGCTTTCTTT.

The CDR3 nucleotides are TGCAGTGCTCAGGACAGGGCGAGCACAGATACGCAGTATTTT. Its protein product is CSAQDRASTDTQYF. The chain has TRBV20-1 and TRBJ2-3; 8 bases match TRBD1. The CDR3 has 14 residues. From germline, CDR1 is DFQATT and CDR2 SNEGSKA (reference sequence). V dropped 5 bases and J dropped 0; count of bases not matched to a gene: 4.

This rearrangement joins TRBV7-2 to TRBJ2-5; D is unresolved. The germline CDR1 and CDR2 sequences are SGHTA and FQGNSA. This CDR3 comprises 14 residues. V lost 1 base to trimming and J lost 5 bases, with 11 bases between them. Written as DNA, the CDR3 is TGTGCCAGCAGCTTAGGGGCAGGCCTGGAGACCCAGTACTTC. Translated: CASSLGAGLETQYF.

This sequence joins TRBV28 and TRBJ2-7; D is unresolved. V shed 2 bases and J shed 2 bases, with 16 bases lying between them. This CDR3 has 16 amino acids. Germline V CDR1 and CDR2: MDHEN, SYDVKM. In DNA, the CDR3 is TGTGCCAGCAGTTTACCCAGGAGCCGGGCACCCTACGAGCAGTACTTC. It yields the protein CASSLPRSRAPYEQYF.

CDR3 nucleotides: TGCGCCAGCAGCTTGTACTGGACCGTTGGCTACGAGCAGTACTTC. This codes for CASSLYWTVGYEQYF. V is TRBV5-1 and J is TRBJ2-7; D is unresolved. V dropped 1 base and J dropped 3 bases, with 14 bases sitting between them. The germline V gene encodes CDR1 SGHRS and CDR2 YFSETQ. The CDR3 has 15 residues.

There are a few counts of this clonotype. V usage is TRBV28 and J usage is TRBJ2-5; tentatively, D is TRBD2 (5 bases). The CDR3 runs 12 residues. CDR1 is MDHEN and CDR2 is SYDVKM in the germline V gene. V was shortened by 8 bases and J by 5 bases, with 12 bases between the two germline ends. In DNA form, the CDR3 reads TGTGCCAGCGGTGAAGGGAGTGAGACCCAGTACTTC. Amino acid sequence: CASGEGSETQYF.

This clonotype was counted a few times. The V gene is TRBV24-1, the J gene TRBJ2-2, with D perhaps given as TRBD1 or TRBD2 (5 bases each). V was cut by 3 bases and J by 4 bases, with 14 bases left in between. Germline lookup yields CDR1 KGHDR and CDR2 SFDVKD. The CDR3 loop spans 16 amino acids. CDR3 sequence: CATSDRGAAGTGELFF. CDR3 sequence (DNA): TGTGCCACCAGTGATCGTGGGGCGGCGGGCACCGGGGAGCTGTTTTTT.

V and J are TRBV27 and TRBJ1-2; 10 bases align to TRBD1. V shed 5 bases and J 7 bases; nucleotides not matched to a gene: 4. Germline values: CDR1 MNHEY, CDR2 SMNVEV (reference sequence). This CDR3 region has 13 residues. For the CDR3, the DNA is TGTGCCAGCAGTACCCGGGACAGGGGTGGCTACACCTTC. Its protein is CASSTRDRGGYTF.

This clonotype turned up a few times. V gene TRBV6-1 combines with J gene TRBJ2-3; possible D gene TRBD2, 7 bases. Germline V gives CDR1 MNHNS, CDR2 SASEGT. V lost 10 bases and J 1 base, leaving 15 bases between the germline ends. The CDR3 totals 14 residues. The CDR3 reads CATNQGGGTDTQYF. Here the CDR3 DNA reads TGTGCCACTAACCAAGGGGGGGGCACAGATACGCAGTATTTT.

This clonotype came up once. The CDR3 spells CASSPGFKAGDEQFF. The CDR3 bases are TGCGCCAGCAGCCCAGGTTTTAAGGCGGGGGACGAGCAGTTCTTC. The rearrangement joins TRBV4-1 to TRBJ2-1; TRBD2 aligns across 7 bases. Trimming at V came to 4 bases and at J to 10 bases, leaving 13 bases not matched to a gene. In germline, CDR1 is MGHRA, CDR2 YSYEKL. This CDR3 has 15 residues.

The CDR3 reads CASSPYGTGTETQYF. CDR3 nucleotides: TGCGCCAGCAGCCCGTACGGGACAGGGACGGAGACCCAGTACTTC. The gene calls are TRBV5-1 and TRBJ2-5, with 9 bases that match TRBD1. This CDR3 region has 15 residues. Germline V gene lookup returns CDR1 SGHRS and CDR2 YFSETQ. The ends lost 4 bases at V and 5 bases at J; junction bases unmatched: 9.

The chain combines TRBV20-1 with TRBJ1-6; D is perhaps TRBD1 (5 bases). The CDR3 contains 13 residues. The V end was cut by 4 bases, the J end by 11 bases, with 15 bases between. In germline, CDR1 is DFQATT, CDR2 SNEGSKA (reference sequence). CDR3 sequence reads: CSAKWAGGAPLHF. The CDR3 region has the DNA TGCAGTGCTAAATGGGCAGGAGGGGCACCCCTCCACTTT.

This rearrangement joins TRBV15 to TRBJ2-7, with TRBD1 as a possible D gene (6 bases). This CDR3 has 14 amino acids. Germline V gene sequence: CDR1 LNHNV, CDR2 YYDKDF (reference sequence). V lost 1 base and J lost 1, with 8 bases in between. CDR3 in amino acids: CATSRGTDSYEQYF. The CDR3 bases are TGTGCCACCAGCAGAGGGACAGATTCCTACGAGCAGTACTTC.

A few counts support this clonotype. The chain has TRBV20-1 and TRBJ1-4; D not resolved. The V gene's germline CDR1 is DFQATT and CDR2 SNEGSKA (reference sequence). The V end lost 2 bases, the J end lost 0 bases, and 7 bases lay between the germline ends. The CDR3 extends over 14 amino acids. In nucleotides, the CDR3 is TGCAGTGCTAGAAAAGCCGCAACTAATGAAAAACTGTTTTTT. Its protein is CSARKAATNEKLFF.

In DNA form, the CDR3 reads TGCAGTGCTAGGACAGGCGGAGGTTTAAGGGATACGCAGTATTTT. Its translation: CSARTGGGLRDTQYF. The rearrangement joins TRBV20-1 to TRBJ2-3; tentatively, D is TRBD1 (6 bases). Germline lookup yields CDR1 DFQATT and CDR2 SNEGSKA (reference sequence). The V end was cut by 3 bases, the J end by 6 bases, with 19 bases between. This CDR3 spans 15 amino acids.

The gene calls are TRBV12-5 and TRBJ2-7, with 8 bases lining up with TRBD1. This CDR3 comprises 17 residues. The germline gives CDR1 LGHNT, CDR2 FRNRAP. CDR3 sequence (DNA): TGTGCCAGCACCCTGAGAATGTCGGACAGGGCCTCCTACGAGCAGTACTTC. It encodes CASTLRMSDRASYEQYF.

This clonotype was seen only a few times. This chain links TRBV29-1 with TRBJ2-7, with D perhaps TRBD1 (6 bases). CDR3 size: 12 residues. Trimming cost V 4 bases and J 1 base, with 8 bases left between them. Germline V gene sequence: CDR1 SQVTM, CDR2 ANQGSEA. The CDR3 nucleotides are TGCAGCGTTGCCAGGGGATCCTACGAGCAGTACTTC. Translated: CSVARGSYEQYF.

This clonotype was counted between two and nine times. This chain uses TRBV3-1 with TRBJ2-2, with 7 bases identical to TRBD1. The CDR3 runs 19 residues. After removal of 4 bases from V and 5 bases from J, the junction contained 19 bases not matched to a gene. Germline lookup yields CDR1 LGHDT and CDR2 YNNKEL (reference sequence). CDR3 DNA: TGTGCCAGCAGCCCCAGAGTAGGGGGCACCTGGGGTAGGACCGGGGAGCTGTTTTTT. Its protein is CASSPRVGGTWGRTGELFF.

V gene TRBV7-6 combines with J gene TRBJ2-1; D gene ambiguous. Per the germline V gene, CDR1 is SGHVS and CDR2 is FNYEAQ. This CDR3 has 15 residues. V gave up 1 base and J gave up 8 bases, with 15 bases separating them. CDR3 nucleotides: TGTGCCAGCAGCTTAGTTAACAGACTGAGCGATGAGCAGTTCTTC. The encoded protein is CASSLVNRLSDEQFF.

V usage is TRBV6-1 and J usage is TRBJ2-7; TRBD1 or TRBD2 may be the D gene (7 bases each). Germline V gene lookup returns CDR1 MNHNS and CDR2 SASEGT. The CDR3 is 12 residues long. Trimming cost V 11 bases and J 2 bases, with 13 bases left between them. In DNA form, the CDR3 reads TGTGCCTCCAGGGGGGGGACCTACGAGCAGTACTTC. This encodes CASRGGTYEQYF.

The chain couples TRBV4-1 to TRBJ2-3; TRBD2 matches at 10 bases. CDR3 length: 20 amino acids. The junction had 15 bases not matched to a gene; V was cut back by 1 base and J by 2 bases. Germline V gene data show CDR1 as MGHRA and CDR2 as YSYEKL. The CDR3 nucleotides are TGCGCCAGCAGCCAAGTCTCCGGACTAGCGGCCAACAAATACACAGATACGCAGTATTTT. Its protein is CASSQVSGLAANKYTDTQYF.